Listed below are T cell receptor beta chains from one sample, sequenced in a study of blood T cell repertoires in COVID-19. The protocol was immunoSEQ multiplex PCR, while the TCRdb copy is restricted to in-frame clones and leaves out a portion. The sample records 350,000 or so clones, 88% being singletons. The source material was peripheral blood. The origin of the receptors is a woman between 25 and 40 years old with COVID-19, enrolled during active disease. Each CDR3 is given with its conserved first and last residue. The order of the fields is J gene, D gene, clone size, V gene, CDR3 DNA, CDR3 protein. D genes are given only for firm matches. The size field is filled for only some rows; it gives once, few, many or a size class.

j_gene: TRBJ1-1; d_gene: -; abundance: -; v_gene: TRBV13; CDR3nt: TGTGCCAGCAGCTTGCGGGGGAACACTGAAGCTTTCTTT; CDR3aa: CASSLRGNTEAFF
j_gene: TRBJ1-5; d_gene: -; abundance: -; v_gene: TRBV6-6; CDR3nt: TGTGCCAGCAGTTACGAAAGAGCTGGCAATCAGCCCCAGCATTTT; CDR3aa: CASSYERAGNQPQHF
j_gene: TRBJ2-7; d_gene: TRBD2; abundance: -; v_gene: TRBV6-1; CDR3nt: TGTGCCAGCAGTGAAGCGGGGACGGGGGGGTACGAGCAGTACTTC; CDR3aa: CASSEAGTGGYEQYF
j_gene: TRBJ2-5; d_gene: -; abundance: -; v_gene: TRBV4-3; CDR3nt: TGCGCCAGCAGCCATGGAAGAGCGGCCCAAGAGACCCAGTACTTC; CDR3aa: CASSHGRAAQETQYF
j_gene: TRBJ2-2; d_gene: -; abundance: -; v_gene: TRBV7-9; CDR3nt: TGTGCCAGCAGCCCTCCGGGGGGCGGGAACACCGGGGAGCTGTTTTTT; CDR3aa: CASSPPGGGNTGELFF
j_gene: TRBJ1-4; d_gene: TRBD1; abundance: many; v_gene: TRBV14; CDR3nt: TGTGCCAGCAGCAAGGGGGCGACAGGGGTATTAGTGGGTAGTGAAAAACTGTTTTTT; CDR3aa: CASSKGATGVLVGSEKLFF
j_gene: TRBJ1-4; d_gene: TRBD1; abundance: -; v_gene: TRBV6-6; CDR3nt: TGTGCCAGCAGTTACCGGGACAGGGTGGAAAAACTGTTTTTT; CDR3aa: CASSYRDRVEKLFF
j_gene: TRBJ1-1; d_gene: TRBD1; abundance: -; v_gene: TRBV11-2; CDR3nt: TGTGCCAGCAGCTTGGAATCCCGGGACAGGGGATTGAACACTGAAGCTTTCTTT; CDR3aa: CASSLESRDRGLNTEAFF
j_gene: TRBJ1-2; d_gene: -; abundance: -; v_gene: TRBV7-2; CDR3nt: TGTGCCAGCAGCCCGGACAGTAACTATGGCTACACCTTC; CDR3aa: CASSPDSNYGYTF
j_gene: TRBJ2-5; d_gene: TRBD1; abundance: once; v_gene: TRBV7-2; CDR3nt: TGTGCCAGCAGCTGGAGGACAGGGGGGAATGATTTGGAGACCCAGTACTTC; CDR3aa: CASSWRTGGNDLETQYF
j_gene: TRBJ1-1; d_gene: -; abundance: -; v_gene: TRBV7-8; CDR3nt: TGTGCCAGCAGCTCTTCACTAAAGGCCTCCTTGAACACTGAAGCTTTCTTT; CDR3aa: CASSSSLKASLNTEAFF
j_gene: TRBJ1-2; d_gene: TRBD1; abundance: -; v_gene: TRBV2; CDR3nt: TGTGCCAGCAGCCAGAACAGGGGGGACTATGGCTACACCTTC; CDR3aa: CASSQNRGDYGYTF
j_gene: TRBJ2-7; d_gene: TRBD1; abundance: -; v_gene: TRBV2; CDR3nt: TGTGCCAGCAGTTTCAACTCCGGGACAGGGGGCGAGCAGTACTTC; CDR3aa: CASSFNSGTGGEQYF
j_gene: TRBJ2-5; d_gene: -; abundance: -; v_gene: TRBV25-1; CDR3nt: TGTGCCAGCAGTTATCCGGGGTACCAAGAGACCCAGTACTTC; CDR3aa: CASSYPGYQETQYF
j_gene: TRBJ1-1; d_gene: -; abundance: -; v_gene: TRBV14; CDR3nt: TGTGCCAGCAGCCAAGGGGTTGGGTTACAGGGTTTAAGGAACACTGAAGCTTTCTTT; CDR3aa: CASSQGVGLQGLRNTEAFF
j_gene: TRBJ2-5; d_gene: -; abundance: -; v_gene: TRBV6-2/TRBV6-3; CDR3nt: TGTGCCAGCAGCAATGTGGGGCTTAATCAAGAGACCCAGTACTTC; CDR3aa: CASSNVGLNQETQYF
j_gene: TRBJ2-4; d_gene: -; abundance: -; v_gene: TRBV7-9; CDR3nt: TGTGCCAGCAGCTTCCACAGGGAAGGGAACATTCAGTACTTC; CDR3aa: CASSFHREGNIQYF
j_gene: TRBJ2-5; d_gene: TRBD2; abundance: -; v_gene: TRBV11-1; CDR3nt: TGTGCCAGCAGCTTATATAGCGGGAGTAAGACCCAGTACTTC; CDR3aa: CASSLYSGSKTQYF
j_gene: TRBJ2-7; d_gene: -; abundance: -; v_gene: TRBV25-1; CDR3nt: TGTGCCAGCAGTGAATCCAGGGGTAGCTACGAGCAGTACTTC; CDR3aa: CASSESRGSYEQYF
j_gene: TRBJ2-3; d_gene: TRBD2; abundance: -; v_gene: TRBV3-1/TRBV3-2; CDR3nt: TGTGCCAGCAGCCAAGATCTGGGCGGGGGGGATGATACGCAGTATTTT; CDR3aa: CASSQDLGGGDDTQYF
j_gene: TRBJ2-2; d_gene: -; abundance: once; v_gene: TRBV7-9; CDR3nt: TGTGCCAGCAGCTTAGTCTGGGCAGGGGGGCCGTTCACCGGGGAGCTGTTTTTT; CDR3aa: CASSLVWAGGPFTGELFF
j_gene: TRBJ1-2; d_gene: -; abundance: -; v_gene: TRBV21-1; CDR3nt: TGTGCCAGCAGGGGACAGGTGGACTATGGCTACACCTTC; CDR3aa: CASRGQVDYGYTF
j_gene: TRBJ1-2; d_gene: TRBD1; abundance: -; v_gene: TRBV3-1/TRBV3-2; CDR3nt: TGTGCCAGCAGCCAGGGGCGCCCTCGGACAGGGACGAATGGCTACACCTTC; CDR3aa: CASSQGRPRTGTNGYTF
j_gene: TRBJ1-1; d_gene: TRBD1; abundance: once; v_gene: TRBV30; CDR3nt: TGTGCCTTGGACAGGAAAAACACTGAAGCTTTCTTT; CDR3aa: CALDRKNTEAFF
j_gene: TRBJ1-5; d_gene: -; abundance: -; v_gene: TRBV18; CDR3nt: TGTGCCAGCTCACCATCGCAACAGCTTCTCAATCAGCCCCAGCATTTT; CDR3aa: CASSPSQQLLNQPQHF
j_gene: TRBJ2-3; d_gene: TRBD2; abundance: -; v_gene: TRBV2; CDR3nt: TGTGCCAGCAGTGAAGCGACGCTAGCGGGGGGGAGGGCAGCAGATACGCAGTATTTT; CDR3aa: CASSEATLAGGRAADTQYF
j_gene: TRBJ2-3; d_gene: -; abundance: -; v_gene: TRBV6-2/TRBV6-3; CDR3nt: TGTGCCAGCAGTTACACGACTAGCACAGATACGCAGTATTTT; CDR3aa: CASSYTTSTDTQYF
j_gene: TRBJ2-1; d_gene: -; abundance: -; v_gene: TRBV3-1/TRBV3-2; CDR3nt: TGTGCCAGCAGTACTATACAGGGTCGCTCCTACAATGAGCAGTTCTTC; CDR3aa: CASSTIQGRSYNEQFF
j_gene: TRBJ2-7; d_gene: -; abundance: few; v_gene: TRBV12-3/TRBV12-4; CDR3nt: TGTGCCAGCAGTCCAGAGGACTCCTACGAGCAGTACTTC; CDR3aa: CASSPEDSYEQYF
j_gene: TRBJ2-5; d_gene: TRBD2; abundance: -; v_gene: TRBV5-1; CDR3nt: TGCGCCAGCAGCTCAGGGACTAGCGGGGGGTACCAAGAGACCCAGTACTTC; CDR3aa: CASSSGTSGGYQETQYF
j_gene: TRBJ2-2; d_gene: TRBD1; abundance: -; v_gene: TRBV2; CDR3nt: TGTGCCAGCAGTGGGGGACAGGGCAGCACCGGGGAGCTGTTTTTT; CDR3aa: CASSGGQGSTGELFF
j_gene: TRBJ2-1; d_gene: -; abundance: -; v_gene: TRBV3-1/TRBV3-2; CDR3nt: TGTGCCAGCAGCCAGTTGACGGGATTAAGCTCCTACAATGAGCAGTTCTTC; CDR3aa: CASSQLTGLSSYNEQFF
j_gene: TRBJ1-1; d_gene: -; abundance: -; v_gene: TRBV10-3; CDR3nt: TGTGCCATCAGTGAGTACGAGAGGAACACTGAAGCTTTCTTT; CDR3aa: CAISEYERNTEAFF
j_gene: TRBJ2-3; d_gene: TRBD2; abundance: -; v_gene: TRBV27; CDR3nt: TGTGCCAGCAGTTCCGCCACGGGACTAGCGGGCGATCGCACAGATACGCAGTATTTT; CDR3aa: CASSSATGLAGDRTDTQYF
j_gene: TRBJ2-5; d_gene: TRBD1; abundance: -; v_gene: TRBV7-9; CDR3nt: TGTGCCAGCAGCTTCGACAGGGGGCGTGAGACCCAGTACTTC; CDR3aa: CASSFDRGRETQYF
j_gene: TRBJ1-6; d_gene: TRBD1; abundance: -; v_gene: TRBV28; CDR3nt: TGTGCCAGCAGTCTTAATCCCGGGACAGAATGGTCACCCCTCCACTTT; CDR3aa: CASSLNPGTEWSPLHF
j_gene: TRBJ1-2; d_gene: TRBD1; abundance: -; v_gene: TRBV19; CDR3nt: TGTGCCAGTAGTCCGCCCGAGGGACGACAGGGGAGCTATGGCTACACCTTC; CDR3aa: CASSPPEGRQGSYGYTF
j_gene: TRBJ1-6; d_gene: -; abundance: -; v_gene: TRBV5-4; CDR3nt: TGTGCCAGCTCTACGGGGGTCAGCGGCTCACCCCTCCACTTT; CDR3aa: CASSTGVSGSPLHF
j_gene: TRBJ2-3; d_gene: -; abundance: -; v_gene: TRBV24-1; CDR3nt: TGTGCCACCAGAGAGGTTGGCACAGATACGCAGTATTTT; CDR3aa: CATREVGTDTQYF
j_gene: TRBJ2-7; d_gene: TRBD1; abundance: -; v_gene: TRBV7-2; CDR3nt: TGTGCCAGCAGCCATCTAACCGGGACAGGCTACGAGCAGTACTTC; CDR3aa: CASSHLTGTGYEQYF
j_gene: TRBJ1-3; d_gene: -; abundance: once; v_gene: TRBV4-1; CDR3nt: TGCGCCAGCAGCCAAGTTTTCACGGCTGGAAACACCATATATTTT; CDR3aa: CASSQVFTAGNTIYF
j_gene: TRBJ2-2; d_gene: -; abundance: -; v_gene: TRBV9; CDR3nt: TGTGCCAGCAGCCCGTCGAACACCGGGGAGCTGTTTTTT; CDR3aa: CASSPSNTGELFF
j_gene: TRBJ1-5; d_gene: -; abundance: few; v_gene: TRBV2; CDR3nt: TGTGCCAGCAGTTCGACAGGTAGGGGTCAGCCCCAGCATTTT; CDR3aa: CASSSTGRGQPQHF
j_gene: TRBJ1-1; d_gene: TRBD1; abundance: -; v_gene: TRBV5-1; CDR3nt: TGCGCCAGTCACAGGGGGCAGGACACTGAAGCTTTCTTT; CDR3aa: CASHRGQDTEAFF
j_gene: TRBJ2-2; d_gene: -; abundance: -; v_gene: TRBV28; CDR3nt: TGTGCCAGCCTCGCGGGCCCACCGAACACCGGGGAGCTGTTTTTT; CDR3aa: CASLAGPPNTGELFF
j_gene: TRBJ1-2; d_gene: TRBD1; abundance: -; v_gene: TRBV5-1; CDR3nt: TGCGCCAGCAGCTTTCAGGGGGCCAACTATGGCTACACCTTC; CDR3aa: CASSFQGANYGYTF
j_gene: TRBJ2-1; d_gene: TRBD1; abundance: -; v_gene: TRBV6-5; CDR3nt: TGTGCCAGCAGTTACTCAAAGGGGGCTTTCTACAATGAGCAGTTCTTC; CDR3aa: CASSYSKGAFYNEQFF
j_gene: TRBJ2-5; d_gene: TRBD1; abundance: -; v_gene: TRBV5-6; CDR3nt: TGTGCCAGCAGCCGGGACAGGGATTACCAAGAGACCCAGTACTTC; CDR3aa: CASSRDRDYQETQYF
j_gene: TRBJ2-1; d_gene: TRBD2; abundance: -; v_gene: TRBV14; CDR3nt: TGTGCCAGCAGCCGTAGCGGGGGGTCTTCCTACAATGAGCAGTTCTTC; CDR3aa: CASSRSGGSSYNEQFF
j_gene: TRBJ2-3; d_gene: TRBD2; abundance: -; v_gene: TRBV6-5; CDR3nt: TGTGCCATACGACAGTGGACTAGCGGAACAGATACGCAGTATTTT; CDR3aa: CAIRQWTSGTDTQYF
j_gene: TRBJ1-1; d_gene: -; abundance: -; v_gene: TRBV7-9; CDR3nt: TGTGCCAGCAGAGCCCAGGGGCTGTACACTGAAGCTTTCTTT; CDR3aa: CASRAQGLYTEAFF
j_gene: TRBJ2-5; d_gene: -; abundance: once; v_gene: TRBV27; CDR3nt: TGTGCCAGCAGTTTCCAAGGGGGAGAGACCCAGTACTTC; CDR3aa: CASSFQGGETQYF
j_gene: TRBJ1-4; d_gene: -; abundance: -; v_gene: TRBV4-1; CDR3nt: TGCGCCAGCAGCTCCCGAGAGGCAACTAATGAAAAACTGTTTTTT; CDR3aa: CASSSREATNEKLFF
j_gene: TRBJ1-2; d_gene: -; abundance: -; v_gene: TRBV28; CDR3nt: TGTGCCAGCAATATTCAGGGGACGGGTGGCTACACCTTC; CDR3aa: CASNIQGTGGYTF